These 15 T cell receptor beta chains were all obtained from the same sample, sequenced in a study of CD4+ T cells in melanoma. Measured with immunoSEQ multiplex PCR; TCRdb has only the in-frame clones, and not every one. This table holds tens of thousands of clones, roughly 69% found once. Input material: tumor tissue. These TCRs come from a human donor with melanoma.

V gene TRBV6-6 combines with J gene TRBJ1-1, with D unresolved. V gave up 2 bases and J gave up 5 bases, with 15 bases separating them. The CDR3 is made up of 15 amino acids. Germline lookup yields CDR1 MNHNY and CDR2 SVGAGI (reference sequence). This CDR3 reads CASSYRPAGVTEAFF. CDR3 in DNA: TGTGCCAGCAGTTACCGTCCGGCTGGGGTGACTGAAGCTTTCTTT.

The table lists this clone with a few counts. V gene TRBV9 combines with J gene TRBJ2-1; 14 positions match TRBD2. Per the germline V gene, CDR1 is SGDLS and CDR2 is YYNGEE. J gave up 7 bases and V 3 bases, and 12 bases lay outside the gene matches. This CDR3 is built from 18 residues. In nucleotides, the CDR3 is TGTGCCAGCAGCGATAGACTAGCGGGGGGGCGGGACTCTAATGAGCAGTTCTTC. Protein product: CASSDRLAGGRDSNEQFF.

This rearrangement joins TRBV7-3 to TRBJ1-1; D gene uncertain. Per the germline V gene, CDR1 is SGHTA and CDR2 is FQGTGA. The CDR3 runs to 14 residues. The V and J ends lost 3 bases and 8 bases respectively, with 16 bases between them. The CDR3 reads CASSLTGSDTEAFF. The CDR3 DNA is TGTGCCAGCAGCTTGACCGGTTCCGATACCGAAGCTTTCTTT. Drawing the rest from reference TRBV7-3 and TRBJ1-1, the complete variable domain is GAGVSQTPSNKVTEKGKYVELRCDPISGHTALYWYRQSLGQGPEFLIYFQGTGAADDSGLPNDRFFAVRPEGSVSTLKIQRTERGDSAVYLCASSLTGSDTEAFFGQGTRLTVV.

The J gene is TRBJ2-7, the V gene TRBV7-9; D possibly corresponds to TRBD2 (5 bases). V gave up 0 bases and J gave up 2 bases, with 8 bases separating them. From germline, CDR1 is SEHNR and CDR2 FQNEAQ (reference sequence). The CDR3 spans 14 residues. The CDR3 DNA is TGTGCCAGCAGCTTAGCGGGGAGCGCCTACGAGCAGTACTTC. Translation: CASSLAGSAYEQYF.

This clone has only one observation. In DNA form, the CDR3 reads TGTGCCAGCAGCGGGGCAGGGTGGGGCTACACCTTC. Its protein is CASSGAGWGYTF. The chain recombines TRBV28 with TRBJ1-2; D might be TRBD1 (5 bases). This CDR3 has 12 amino acids. The V gene's germline CDR1 is MDHEN and CDR2 SYDVKM. Trimming shortened V by 6 bases and J by 8 bases, and 13 bases separated the two germline ends.

This clone was detected only a few times. V usage is TRBV4-1 and J usage is TRBJ2-1; unclear D gene. CDR3 length equals 15 residues. Germline CDR1 and CDR2: MGHRA and YSYEKL. V was pared by 1 base and J by 1 base, with 8 bases between. The CDR3 DNA reads as TGCGCCAGCAGCCAAGTACTGGAATCCTACAATGAGCAGTTCTTC. Protein sequence: CASSQVLESYNEQFF.

This clone was seen more than once but under ten times. The chain recombines TRBV27 with TRBJ2-3; D is uncertain. CDR3 length: 13 amino acids. The V and J ends lost 6 bases and 4 bases respectively, with 11 bases between them. Germline V gives CDR1 MNHEY, CDR2 SMNVEV (reference sequence). The CDR3 sequence is CASSPLLADTQYF. CDR3 DNA sequence: TGTGCCAGCAGCCCCCTGCTAGCAGATACGCAGTATTTT.

This clone rates as large. V gene TRBV19 combines with J gene TRBJ1-1; maybe TRBD1 (5 bases). Germline V gene data show CDR1 as LNHDA and CDR2 as SQIVND (reference sequence). Trimming stripped 5 bases from V and 3 bases from J, with 13 bases between. This CDR3 has 14 amino acids. The CDR3 here is CASSPGPIYTEAFF. As DNA, the CDR3 is TGTGCCAGTAGTCCGGGACCGATATACACTGAAGCTTTCTTT.

The chain is built from TRBV11-3 and TRBJ2-1, with D unclear. In germline, CDR1 is SGHNT, CDR2 YENEEA. The length of the CDR3 is 13 residues. With 2 bases removed from V and 4 bases from J, the gap between germline ends came to 6 bases. The CDR3 DNA follows: TGTGCCAGCAGCTTATCGGCGTACAATGAGCAGTTCTTC. This encodes CASSLSAYNEQFF.

This clone was detected a few times. The rearrangement uses TRBV7-6 and TRBJ2-7, with 11 bases aligning to TRBD1. Germline CDR1 SGHVS, CDR2 FNYEAQ. The CDR3 has 16 amino acids. Trimming cost V 0 bases and J 4 bases; bases outside gene matches: 5. CDR3 amino acids: CASSLAGTGGSYEQYF. The CDR3 bases are TGTGCCAGCAGCTTAGCGGGGACAGGGGGTTCGTACGAGCAGTACTTC.

This clone was recorded a few times. The V call is TRBV25-1, the J call TRBJ1-2; no clear D gene. The CDR3 totals 15 residues. V was shortened by 6 bases and J by 0 bases, with 14 bases between the two germline ends. Germline V lookup: CDR1 MGHDK, CDR2 SYGVNS. This CDR3 is CASSLGKGANYGYTF. The CDR3 nucleotides read TGTGCCAGCAGCCTCGGGAAGGGAGCTAACTATGGCTACACCTTC.

In its sample, this clone was seen many times. V and J are TRBV4-1 and TRBJ1-4; D gene uncertain. Germline V lookup: CDR1 MGHRA, CDR2 YSYEKL. The CDR3 length is 14 residues. Trimming pared 1 base from V and 9 bases from J, leaving 12 bases between. The CDR3 reads CASSQGARLQKLFF. The CDR3 DNA reads as TGCGCCAGCAGCCAAGGGGCTCGCTTACAAAAACTGTTTTTT.

The count of this clone is one. The rearrangement uses TRBV25-1 and TRBJ2-2, with D perhaps TRBD1 (6 bases). There are 15 residues in the CDR3. The V gene's germline CDR1 is MGHDK and CDR2 SYGVNS. Trimming pared 0 bases from V and 3 bases from J, leaving 8 bases between. The CDR3 protein is CASSEYPGDTGELFF. The CDR3 DNA follows: TGTGCCAGCAGTGAATATCCAGGGGACACCGGGGAGCTGTTTTTT.

This clone has ten or more counts. This sample includes further DNA sequences coding for the same CDR3. The chain has TRBV6-6 and TRBJ2-3; no clear D. The germline CDR1 and CDR2 sequences are MNHNY and SVGAGI (reference sequence). Trimming removed 5 bases from V and 3 bases from J, with 6 bases in between. CDR3 length: 12 amino acids. CDR3 nucleotides: TGTGCCAGCAGTCTGGTGACAGATACGCAGTATTTT. Amino acids: CASSLVTDTQYF.

The V and J genes are TRBV5-1 and TRBJ1-1; weak D call: TRBD1 (5 bases). Germline V CDR1 and CDR2: SGHRS, YFSETQ. CDR3 length: 15 amino acids. Trimming cost V 4 bases and J 0 bases, with 13 bases left between them. For the CDR3, the DNA is TGCGCCAGCAGCCCCGTTCAGGGAGTGAACACTGAAGCTTTCTTT. Its translation is CASSPVQGVNTEAFF.